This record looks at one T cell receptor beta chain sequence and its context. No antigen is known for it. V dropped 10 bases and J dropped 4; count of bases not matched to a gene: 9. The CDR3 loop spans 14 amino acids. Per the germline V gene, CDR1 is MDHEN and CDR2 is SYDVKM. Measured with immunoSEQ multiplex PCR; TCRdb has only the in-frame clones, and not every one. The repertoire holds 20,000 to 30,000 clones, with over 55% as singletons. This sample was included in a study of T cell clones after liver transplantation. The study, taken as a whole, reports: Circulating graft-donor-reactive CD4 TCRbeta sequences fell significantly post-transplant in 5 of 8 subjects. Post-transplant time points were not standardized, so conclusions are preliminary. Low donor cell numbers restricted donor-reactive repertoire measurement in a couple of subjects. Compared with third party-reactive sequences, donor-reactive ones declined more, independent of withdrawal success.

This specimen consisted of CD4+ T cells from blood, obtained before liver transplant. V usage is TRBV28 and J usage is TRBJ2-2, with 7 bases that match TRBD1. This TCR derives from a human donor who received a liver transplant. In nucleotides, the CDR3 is TGTGCCACCTACCGGTCAGGGGGCACCGGGGAGCTGTTTTTT. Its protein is CATYRSGGTGELFF.